This paragraph reports one T cell receptor (beta chain). Its cognate antigen is unknown. CDR3 length: 16 residues. Trimming took 4 bases from V and 6 from J; bases not matched to a gene: 10. Germline-derived CDR1 and CDR2 are SGHRS and YFSETQ. The data are from a study of identical twins. Regarding the study as a whole: Invariant MAIT and iNKT cells may have partly biased zero-insertion analyses.

cDNA molecules carried unique molecular identifiers, and template switching added a universal primer site. In TCRdb, the 5' RACE reads were re-called with MiXCR into one record per CDR3 protein. The repertoire has about 730,000 distinct CDR3 sequences, 21% of them found once; the top ten carry 4.3%. Separately, the same data were catalogued under a study of T cells expressing NK-cell markers.

This clonotype was obtained from a woman aged 18-29 years in good health. Material for sequencing was PBMCs. J is TRBJ2-1 and V is TRBV5-1, with 10 nucleotides matching TRBD2. The CDR3 DNA reads TGCGCCAGCAGCCTATCGGGACTAGCGTGGGTCAATGAGCAGTTCTTC. It codes for CASSLSGLAWVNEQFF.